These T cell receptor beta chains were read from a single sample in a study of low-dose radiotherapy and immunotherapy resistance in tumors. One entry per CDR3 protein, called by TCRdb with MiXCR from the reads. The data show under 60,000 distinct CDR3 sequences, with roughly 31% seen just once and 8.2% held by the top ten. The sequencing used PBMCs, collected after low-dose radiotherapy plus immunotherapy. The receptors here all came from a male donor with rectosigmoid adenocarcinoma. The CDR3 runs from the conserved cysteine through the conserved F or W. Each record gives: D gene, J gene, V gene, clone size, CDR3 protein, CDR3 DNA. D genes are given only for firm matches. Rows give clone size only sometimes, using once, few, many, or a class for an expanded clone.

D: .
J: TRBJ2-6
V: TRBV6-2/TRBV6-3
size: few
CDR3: CASSTPDLSGANVLTF
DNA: TGTGCCAGCAGCACCCCTGACCTCTCTGGGGCCAACGTCCTGACTTTC

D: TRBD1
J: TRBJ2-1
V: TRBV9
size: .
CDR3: CASSVAFGTGRGNEQFF
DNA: TGTGCCAGCAGCGTAGCTTTCGGGACAGGGCGGGGCAATGAGCAGTTCTTC

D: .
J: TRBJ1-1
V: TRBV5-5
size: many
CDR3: CASSLAGAKTEAFF
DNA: TGTGCCAGCAGCTTGGCGGGGGCGAAGACTGAAGCTTTCTTT

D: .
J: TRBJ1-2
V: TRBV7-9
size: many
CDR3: CASSFTGSAYGYTF
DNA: TGTGCCAGCAGCTTCACGGGGTCCGCCTATGGCTACACCTTC

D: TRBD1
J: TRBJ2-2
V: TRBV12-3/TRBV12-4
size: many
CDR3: CASSPRTGIAGELFF
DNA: TGTGCCAGCAGTCCCCGGACAGGGATAGCCGGGGAGCTGTTTTTT

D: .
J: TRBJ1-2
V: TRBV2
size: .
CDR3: CASTTSGAGYTF
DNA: TGTGCCAGCACAACATCAGGCGCCGGCTACACCTTC

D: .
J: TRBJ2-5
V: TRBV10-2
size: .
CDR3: CASSDAGTVQETQYF
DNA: TGCGCCAGCAGTGACGCGGGCACAGTTCAAGAGACCCAGTACTTC

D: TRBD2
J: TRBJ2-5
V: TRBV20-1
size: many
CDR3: CSARDVETAGGAYSQETQYF
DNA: TGCAGTGCTAGAGATGTAGAGACCGCGGGAGGGGCCTACTCCCAAGAGACCCAGTACTTC

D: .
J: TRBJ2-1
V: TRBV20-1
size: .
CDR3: CSAGDSPDNEQFF
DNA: TGCAGTGCGGGAGACAGTCCGGACAATGAGCAGTTCTTC

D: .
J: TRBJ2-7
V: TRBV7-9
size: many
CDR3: CASSPGQGSTYEQYF
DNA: TGTGCCAGCAGCCCGGGGCAGGGTTCAACCTACGAGCAGTACTTC

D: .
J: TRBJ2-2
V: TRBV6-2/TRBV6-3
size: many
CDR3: CASIGLNTGELFF
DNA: TGTGCCAGCATTGGTCTGAACACCGGGGAGCTGTTTTTT

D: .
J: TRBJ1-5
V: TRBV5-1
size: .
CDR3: CASSPAPAQPQHF
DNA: TGCGCCAGCAGCCCGGCCCCAGCACAGCCCCAGCATTTT

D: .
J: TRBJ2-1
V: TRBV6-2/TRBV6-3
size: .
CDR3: CASRGSVSYNEQFF
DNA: TGTGCCAGCAGGGGGTCCGTCTCCTACAATGAGCAGTTCTTC

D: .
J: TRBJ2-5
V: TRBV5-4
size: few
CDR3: CASSGTGPEETQYF
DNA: TGTGCCAGCAGCGGAACCGGGCCCGAGGAGACCCAGTACTTC

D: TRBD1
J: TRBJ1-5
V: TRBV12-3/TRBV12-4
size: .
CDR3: CASSHRGRGNQPQHF
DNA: TGTGCCAGCAGCCACAGGGGACGGGGCAATCAGCCCCAGCATTTT

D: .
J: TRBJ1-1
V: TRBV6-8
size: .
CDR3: CASSYSRTGFVRTEAFF
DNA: TGTGCCAGCAGTTACTCGCGAACAGGGTTCGTTCGGACTGAAGCTTTCTTT

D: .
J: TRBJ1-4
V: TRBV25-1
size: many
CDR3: CASLGRGDTNEKLFF
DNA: TGTGCCAGCCTCGGGAGGGGTGATACTAATGAAAAACTGTTTTTT

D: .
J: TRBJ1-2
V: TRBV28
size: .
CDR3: CASNIQGIHGYTF
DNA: TGTGCCAGCAATATACAGGGTATCCATGGCTACACCTTC

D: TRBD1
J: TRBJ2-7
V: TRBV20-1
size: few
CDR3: CSALTGETSLEQYF
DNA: TGCAGTGCTCTTACAGGGGAAACCTCCTTAGAGCAGTACTTC

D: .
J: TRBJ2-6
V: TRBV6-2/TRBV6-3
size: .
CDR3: CASRGRATLSGANVLTF
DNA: TGTGCCAGCAGGGGCAGGGCCACCCTCTCTGGGGCCAACGTCCTGACTTTC

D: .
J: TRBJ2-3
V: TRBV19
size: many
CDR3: CASRQRQATSTDTQYF
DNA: TGTGCCAGTAGGCAACGACAGGCGACAAGCACAGATACGCAGTATTTT

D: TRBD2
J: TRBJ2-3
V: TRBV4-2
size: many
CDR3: CASSQGRSGGTDTQYF
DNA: TGTGCCAGCAGCCAAGGGCGAAGCGGGGGCACAGATACGCAGTATTTT

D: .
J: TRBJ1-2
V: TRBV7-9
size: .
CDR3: CASNFGGLYGYTF
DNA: TGTGCCAGCAACTTCGGTGGTCTCTATGGCTACACCTTC

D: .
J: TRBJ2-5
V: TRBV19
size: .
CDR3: CASSIDGSGGGGQYF
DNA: TGTGCCAGTAGTATAGATGGGTCAGGTGGAGGGGGCCAGTACTTC

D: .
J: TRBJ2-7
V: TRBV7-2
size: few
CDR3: CASSLGWGSSYEQYF
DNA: TGTGCCAGCAGCTTAGGATGGGGGAGCTCCTACGAGCAGTACTTC

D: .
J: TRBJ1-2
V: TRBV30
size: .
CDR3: CAWRSMPLGDGYTF
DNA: TGTGCCTGGAGGTCGATGCCTTTGGGTGATGGCTACACCTTC

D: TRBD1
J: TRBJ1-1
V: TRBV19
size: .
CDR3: CASSSRSRTGLNTEAFF
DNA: TGTGCCAGTAGTTCGCGATCTCGGACAGGGTTGAACACTGAAGCTTTCTTT

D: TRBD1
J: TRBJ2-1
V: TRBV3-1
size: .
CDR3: CASSHGTGGNYEQFF
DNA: TGTGCCAGCAGCCACGGGACAGGGGGCAACTATGAGCAGTTCTTC

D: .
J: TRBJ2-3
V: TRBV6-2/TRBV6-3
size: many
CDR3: CASSYKAPRTDTQYF
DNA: TGTGCCAGCAGTTACAAAGCGCCTCGCACAGATACGCAGTATTTT

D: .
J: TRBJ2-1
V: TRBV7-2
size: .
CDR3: CASSLGARDEQFF
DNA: TGTGCCAGCAGCTTAGGGGCGCGGGATGAGCAGTTCTTC

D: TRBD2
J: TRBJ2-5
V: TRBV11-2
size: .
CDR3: CASSLVTSGYQETQYF
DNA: TGTGCCAGCAGCTTAGTTACTAGCGGATACCAAGAGACCCAGTACTTC